This TCR beta chain came from a study of post-analysis software for immune sequencing data. Study findings and constraints: A handful of TRBV segments appeared more often in patients than in controls, and TRBV5-6, TRBV5-1 and TRBV20-1 were among these.

Points on this clonotype: Its antigen is unidentified.

Carried by the TCR beta cDNA libraries were unique molecular identifiers. One entry per CDR3 protein results from TCRdb running MiXCR on the PCR reads. This sample has under 900,000 distinct CDR3 sequences, with roughly half found just once. The CDR3 has 14 amino acids. V lost 4 bases, J lost 9 bases, and 14 bases stayed unmatched. Germline V gives CDR1 SQVTM, CDR2 ANQGSEA. V is TRBV29-1 and J is TRBJ2-5; 7 bases match TRBD1. This TCR derives from a girl aged 10 to 17 with multiple sclerosis. The source material was blood. CDR3 loop: CSVASGQRGGAQYF. CDR3 nucleotide sequence: TGCAGCGTTGCCTCGGGACAGAGAGGTGGGGCCCAGTACTTC.